Below, 8 T cell receptor beta chains from the same sample are listed, as sequenced in a study of Tregs in tolerant kidney transplant recipients. The data were produced by immunoSEQ multiplex PCR, yet TCRdb's version contains in-frame clones alone and is incomplete. In the table there are around 78,000 clones, 80% to 95% of which are singletons. The source material was Tregs from blood, sampled before the transplant. Source of these receptors: a human donor who received a combined kidney and bone marrow transplant.

This chain joins TRBV27 and TRBJ2-1, with 13 bases lining up with TRBD2. With V trimmed by 4 bases and J by 3 bases, 0 bases remained unmatched. Germline V gene data show CDR1 as MNHEY and CDR2 as SMNVEV (reference sequence). This CDR3 has 15 residues. CDR3 in amino acids: CASSWTSGSYNEQFF. CDR3 sequence (DNA): TGTGCCAGCAGTTGGACTAGCGGGAGCTACAATGAGCAGTTCTTC.

J is TRBJ1-2 and V is TRBV16; the D is unclear. The length of the CDR3 is 16 residues. V lost 4 bases and J lost 2, with 17 bases in between. Germline CDR1 is KGHSY and CDR2 is FQNENV. The chain's CDR3 is CASSPPEGGFNYGYTF. The CDR3 DNA follows: TGTGCCAGCAGCCCTCCCGAGGGAGGGTTCAACTATGGCTACACCTTC. The full variable domain, completed using reference TRBV16 and TRBJ1-2, is GEEVAQTPKHLVRGEGQKAKLYCAPIKGHSYVFWYQQVLKNEFKFLISFQNENVFDETGMPKERFSAKCLPNSPCSLEIQATKLEDSAVYFCASSPPEGGFNYGYTFGSGTRLTVV.

V usage is TRBV18 and J usage is TRBJ1-6; maybe TRBD1 (5 bases). Germline lookup yields CDR1 KGHSH and CDR2 LQKENI. The length of the CDR3 is 16 residues. The V gene lost 4 bases and the J gene lost 6 bases, with 16 bases spanning the gap. The CDR3, as DNA: TGTGCCAGCTCACTCGCAGGGATCGCCGCTAATTCACCCCTCCACTTT. It yields the protein CASSLAGIAANSPLHF. The whole variable domain, remainder taken from reference TRBV18 and TRBJ1-6, is NAGVMQNPRHLVRRRGQEARLRCSPMKGHSHVYWYRQLPEEGLKFMVYLQKENIIDESGMPKERFSAEFPKEGPSILRIQQVVRGDSAAYFCASSLAGIAANSPLHFGNGTRLTVT.

The chain employs TRBV5-4 and TRBJ2-7, with D perhaps matching TRBD1 (6 bases). Germline V CDR1 and CDR2: SGHNT, YYREEE (reference sequence). Deletions cut 2 bases from V and 5 bases from J, with 14 bases between. CDR3 length: 14 amino acids. The CDR3 coding sequence is TGTGCCAGCAGCTTTGGCAGGGGAGTTGACGAGCAGTACTTC. Amino acids: CASSFGRGVDEQYF. The full variable domain, rest sourced from reference TRBV5-4 and TRBJ2-7, is ETGVTQSPTHLIKTRGQQVTLRCSSQSGHNTVSWYQQALGQGPQFIFQYYREEENGRGNFPPRFSGLQFPNYSSELNVNALELDDSALYLCASSFGRGVDEQYFGPGTRLTVT.

This clone turned up a few times. This sequence joins TRBV19 and TRBJ1-5; 11 bases fit TRBD1. J lost 4 bases, V lost 4 bases, and 6 bases had no gene match. The V gene's germline CDR1 is LNHDA and CDR2 SQIVND (reference sequence). The CDR3 is 16 residues long. CDR3 region: CASSTNRDRGNQPQHF. CDR3 sequence (DNA): TGTGCCAGTAGTACAAACCGGGACAGGGGGAATCAGCCCCAGCATTTT.

This clone was picked up one time. The chain links TRBV5-1 to TRBJ1-1, with D unresolved. V shed 4 bases and J shed 1 base, with 8 bases lying between them. In germline, CDR1 is SGHRS, CDR2 YFSETQ. The CDR3 runs to 13 residues. The CDR3 reads CASSATGNTEAFF. Here the CDR3 DNA reads TGCGCCAGCAGCGCGACGGGGAACACTGAAGCTTTCTTT.

J is TRBJ2-2 and V is TRBV13; D remains unclear. This CDR3 comprises 13 residues. Trimming took 1 base from V and 3 from J, leaving 3 bases between them. The germline V gene encodes CDR1 PRHDT and CDR2 FYEKMQ (reference sequence). The CDR3 region is CASSLVYTGELFF. CDR3 nucleotide sequence: TGTGCCAGCAGCTTAGTGTACACCGGGGAGCTGTTTTTT.

CDR3 nucleotides: TGCGCCAGCAGCTTGGGGACTAACACAGATACGCAGTATTTT. This codes for CASSLGTNTDTQYF. The chain combines TRBV5-1 with TRBJ2-3, with D tentatively TRBD2 (6 bases). The germline gives CDR1 SGHRS, CDR2 YFSETQ. V was shortened by 0 bases and J by 2 bases, with 7 bases between the two germline ends. The CDR3 has 14 residues. The full variable domain, rest sourced from reference TRBV5-1 and TRBJ2-3, is KAGVTQTPRYLIKTRGQQVTLSCSPISGHRSVSWYQQTPGQGLQFLFEYFSETQRNKGNFPGRFSGRQFSNSRSEMNVSTLELGDSALYLCASSLGTNTDTQYFGPGTRLTVL.